This T cell receptor (beta chain) was sequenced for a study of shared T cell receptors in the human thymus. V lost 11 bases and J 4 bases, leaving 17 bases between the germline ends. This CDR3 comprises 13 residues. CDR1 is MNHEY, CDR2 SVGAGI, per germline. Clones were sequenced by immunoSEQ multiplex PCR, and TCRdb holds only the in-frame ones, with some missing. The sample has about 540,000 clones, around three quarters seen once; the top ten hold more than 0.01%. Separately, the same data were catalogued under a study of human thymus T cells.

The sequence was obtained from a boy younger than two with a congenital heart defect. The specimen sequenced was thymocytes. The chain recombines TRBV6-5 with TRBJ1-1; no definite D call. As DNA, the CDR3 is TGTGCCTCTGGAGCGAGCCGGTCCACTGAAGCTTTCTTT. Translating gives CASGASRSTEAFF.